This entry concerns a single T cell receptor (beta chain). Its specificity is not known. The data stem from a study of a mutant IDH1 vaccine in newly diagnosed glioma. The overall study: Eight vaccinations were given in weeks 1, 3, 5, 7, 11, 15, 19 and 23. The earlier regimen, radiotherapy, temozolomide, or both, was most often both. Study outcomes and limitations: Among top peripheral T cell clonotypes, changes seemed unrelated to pseudoprogression.

Libraries were prepared by immunoSEQ multiplex PCR; TCRdb keeps only in-frame clonotypes and omits some of them. Here the sample spans 20,000 to 25,000 clones, just under 90% being singletons. Time point of the sample: week 11, during vaccination. The content of each vaccine dose was 300 ug of mutant IDH1 20-mer peptide, and topical imiquimod accompanied it. The sample was PBMCs, taken from a glioma patient whose treatment included an IDH1 peptide vaccine. The TCR originated in a middle-aged woman with glioma.

The CDR3 DNA reads as TGTGCCAGCGAGGGGGGGGCAGGAGCTTTCTTT. Translating gives CASEGGAGAFF. The chain recombines TRBV11-3 with TRBJ1-1, with a weak D call TRBD1 (6 bases). Between the trimmed V and J ends, which lost 8 bases and 10 bases, there was a span of 14 bases. Per germline, CDR1 SGHNT and CDR2 YENEEA. The CDR3 runs 11 residues.